This is a list of T cell receptor beta chains from one sample in a study of T cells after yellow fever vaccination. TCRdb re-called the 5' RACE reads with MiXCR, one entry per CDR3 protein. Here the sample spans 25,000 to 30,000 distinct CDR3 sequences, around 4.3% being singletons. The specimen comprised PBMCs, either bulk or a sorted T-cell subset (CD4+, CD8+, memory, or dextramer-sorted; not recorded which), sampled on the day of the yellow fever booster vaccination. The source is a man aged 18 to 30 who received the YFV17D yellow fever vaccine. Both conserved end residues are trimmed from each CDR3.

v_call	j_call	cdr3_aa
TRBV27	TRBJ1-4	ASSFMPDRNEKLF
TRBV7-2	TRBJ2-4	ASSLGGFVAKNIQY
TRBV7-6	TRBJ2-2	ASTTWHRPHSNTGELF
TRBV12-3/TRBV12-4	TRBJ2-7	ASSETGTGVAYEQY
TRBV7-2	TRBJ2-1	ASSLALAGHNEQF
TRBV7-2	TRBJ2-1	ASSPGSPGGNEQF
TRBV25-1	TRBJ2-5	ASSGGQGGGETQY
TRBV7-2	TRBJ2-4	ASSSRVAKNIQY
TRBV20-1	TRBJ1-4	SARGSDRGFEKLF
TRBV5-1	TRBJ2-3	ASSLNERGASTDTQY
TRBV6-2/TRBV6-3	TRBJ1-5	ASSYSTGSSNQPQH
TRBV5-6	TRBJ2-1	ASSSLLAGKNEQF
TRBV3-1	TRBJ2-1	ASSQVFRLNEQF
TRBV25-1	TRBJ2-5	ASSEGEETQY
TRBV29-1	TRBJ1-3	SVSRTGGGRNTIY
TRBV11-2	TRBJ1-1	ASSLGYGLNTEAF
TRBV6-5	TRBJ1-6	ASSYDRVYNSPLH
TRBV28	TRBJ1-2	ASSPGANYGYT
TRBV12-3/TRBV12-4	TRBJ2-3	ASSLGGGDHLGQY
TRBV5-1	TRBJ2-3	ASSLAFGDRGTQY
TRBV7-2	TRBJ2-5	ASSFTSGVQETQY
TRBV5-1	TRBJ1-6	ASSLFSAGSNSPLH
TRBV6-5	TRBJ1-2	ASSGNYGYT